The rows below give T cell receptor beta chains drawn from one sample of a study of cytomegalovirus exposure and HLA in healthy donors. Here immunoSEQ multiplex PCR was the method, and the copy in TCRdb shows in-frame clones only, minus some. Of 80,000 to 100,000 clones listed, over 65% are singletons. Sequencing was performed on PBMCs. The receptor set was obtained from a human donor in good health. Each CDR3 is given with its conserved first and last residue. A D gene is named only where the DNA matches it firmly. Where a row states a size, it is once, few, many or the class of an expanded clone; other rows omit it.

v_gene: TRBV6-1
d_gene: TRBD1
j_gene: TRBJ1-2
abundance: .
len: 13
CDR3nt: TGTGCCAGCAGACCACAGGGGGCTGGTGGCTACACCTTC
CDR3aa: CASRPQGAGGYTF

v_gene: TRBV7-9
d_gene: .
j_gene: TRBJ2-1
abundance: .
len: 19
CDR3nt: TGTGCCAGCAGCTTAAATTGGGGTTGGAGGGAGAGCTCCTACAATGAGCAGTTCTTC
CDR3aa: CASSLNWGWRESSYNEQFF

v_gene: TRBV5-8
d_gene: .
j_gene: TRBJ2-7
abundance: few
len: 11
CDR3nt: TGTGCCAGCAGCTTCAACTACGAGCAGTACTTC
CDR3aa: CASSFNYEQYF

v_gene: TRBV7-6
d_gene: TRBD1
j_gene: TRBJ1-6
abundance: .
len: 15
CDR3nt: TGTGCCAGCAGCTCGGAGACAGGGGTAGGATCACCCCTCCACTTT
CDR3aa: CASSSETGVGSPLHF

v_gene: TRBV15
d_gene: TRBD2
j_gene: TRBJ2-5
abundance: .
len: 19
CDR3nt: TGTGCCACCAGCACCGATTGGACTAGCGGGGGTTTCGGCCAAGAGACCCAGTACTTC
CDR3aa: CATSTDWTSGGFGQETQYF

v_gene: TRBV4-3
d_gene: TRBD1
j_gene: TRBJ1-6
abundance: .
len: 15
CDR3nt: TGCGCCAGCAGCCAAGCCCACAGGGGTGGTTCACCCCTCCACTTT
CDR3aa: CASSQAHRGGSPLHF

v_gene: TRBV7-5
d_gene: .
j_gene: TRBJ1-2
abundance: few
len: 13
CDR3nt: TGTGCCAGTATAGTAGGAGGGAGATATGGCTACACCTTC
CDR3aa: CASIVGGRYGYTF

v_gene: TRBV29-1
d_gene: .
j_gene: TRBJ2-7
abundance: .
len: 15
CDR3nt: TGCAGCGTTGTGGGGGGGACAGGTGTCTCCTACGAGCAGTACTTC
CDR3aa: CSVVGGTGVSYEQYF

v_gene: TRBV10-2
d_gene: .
j_gene: TRBJ1-3
abundance: .
len: 15
CDR3nt: TGCGCCAGCACCCCGCAGGGAAACTCTGGAAACACCATATATTTT
CDR3aa: CASTPQGNSGNTIYF

v_gene: TRBV11-1
d_gene: .
j_gene: TRBJ2-4
abundance: .
len: 12
CDR3nt: TGTGCCAGCAGTTCGGACAGAAACATTCAGTACTTC
CDR3aa: CASSSDRNIQYF

v_gene: TRBV5-1
d_gene: .
j_gene: TRBJ1-1
abundance: .
len: 15
CDR3nt: TGCGCCAGCAGCTCAGGAAGGGGGGGACGGGCTGAAGCTTTCTTT
CDR3aa: CASSSGRGGRAEAFF

v_gene: TRBV7-3
d_gene: TRBD2
j_gene: TRBJ2-3
abundance: .
len: 15
CDR3nt: TGTGCCAGCAGCCCAGGGACTAGTGGGCCAGATACGCAGTATTTT
CDR3aa: CASSPGTSGPDTQYF

v_gene: TRBV9
d_gene: TRBD2
j_gene: TRBJ2-1
abundance: .
len: 15
CDR3nt: TGTGCCAGCAGCCTTCCGGGCGGGGGGGCATATGAGCAGTTCTTC
CDR3aa: CASSLPGGGAYEQFF

v_gene: TRBV7-3
d_gene: .
j_gene: TRBJ2-1
abundance: .
len: 15
CDR3nt: TGTGCCAGCAGCTCCGACAAGGCCTCCTACAATGAGCAGTTCTTC
CDR3aa: CASSSDKASYNEQFF

v_gene: TRBV7-9
d_gene: .
j_gene: TRBJ1-1
abundance: .
len: 15
CDR3nt: TGTGCCAGCAGCTTAGTCTCACAGGGTGGCACTGAAGCTTTCTTT
CDR3aa: CASSLVSQGGTEAFF

v_gene: TRBV27
d_gene: TRBD1
j_gene: TRBJ2-2
abundance: .
len: 15
CDR3nt: TGTGCCAGCAGTCAAGGACAGGGAAGAACCGGGGAGCTGTTTTTT
CDR3aa: CASSQGQGRTGELFF

v_gene: TRBV10-3
d_gene: TRBD2
j_gene: TRBJ2-1
abundance: few
len: 13
CDR3nt: TGTGCCATCAGCCCCGGGACTAGAAATGAGCAGTTCTTC
CDR3aa: CAISPGTRNEQFF

v_gene: TRBV18
d_gene: TRBD1
j_gene: TRBJ2-1
abundance: .
len: 16
CDR3nt: TGTGCCAGCTCACCGCGTACAGGGGAAACTAGGGGTGAGCAGTTCTTC
CDR3aa: CASSPRTGETRGEQFF

v_gene: TRBV29-1
d_gene: .
j_gene: TRBJ2-7
abundance: .
len: 13
CDR3nt: TGCAGCGTTGAAGTCCCGGGGAGTTACGAGCAGTACTTC
CDR3aa: CSVEVPGSYEQYF

v_gene: TRBV15
d_gene: TRBD1
j_gene: TRBJ1-2
abundance: .
len: 16
CDR3nt: TGTGCCACCAGCGAACTCCGGGACAGGGGGCTGATTGGCTACACCTTC
CDR3aa: CATSELRDRGLIGYTF

v_gene: TRBV5-1
d_gene: TRBD1
j_gene: TRBJ2-1
abundance: .
len: 16
CDR3nt: TGCGCCAGCAGCTTGTCTACAGGGGCGAGGAACAATGAGCAGTTCTTC
CDR3aa: CASSLSTGARNNEQFF

v_gene: TRBV7-6
d_gene: TRBD2
j_gene: TRBJ2-6
abundance: .
len: 16
CDR3nt: TGTGCCAGCAGGCGGGGGGCCGGTTCTGGGGCCAACGTCCTGACTTTC
CDR3aa: CASRRGAGSGANVLTF

v_gene: TRBV29-1
d_gene: .
j_gene: TRBJ2-7
abundance: .
len: 17
CDR3nt: TGCAGCGTTGAAGGAGGGTACTCGACGGAAAAGTCCTACGAGCAGTACTTC
CDR3aa: CSVEGGYSTEKSYEQYF

v_gene: TRBV7-3
d_gene: TRBD2
j_gene: TRBJ2-1
abundance: once
len: 15
CDR3nt: TGTGCCAGCAGCTTAAAAGGGTTAGCGGGCAATGAGCAGTTCTTC
CDR3aa: CASSLKGLAGNEQFF

v_gene: TRBV7-2
d_gene: TRBD1
j_gene: TRBJ2-7
abundance: .
len: 15
CDR3nt: TGTGCCAGCAGCGAGCCGGACAGGGGGCTACACGAGCAGTACTTC
CDR3aa: CASSEPDRGLHEQYF

v_gene: TRBV7-2
d_gene: .
j_gene: TRBJ1-2
abundance: once
len: 14
CDR3nt: TGTGCCAGCAGCTTAGCGCCAACAGTCTATGGCTACACCTTC
CDR3aa: CASSLAPTVYGYTF

v_gene: TRBV5-6
d_gene: .
j_gene: TRBJ1-4
abundance: .
len: 14
CDR3nt: TGTGCCAGCAGCTACAGGTGGGGAGGTGAAAAACTGTTTTTT
CDR3aa: CASSYRWGGEKLFF

v_gene: TRBV7-2
d_gene: .
j_gene: TRBJ2-7
abundance: .
len: 13
CDR3nt: TGTGCCAGCAGCCCTAGACAGTCCTACGAGCAGTACTTC
CDR3aa: CASSPRQSYEQYF

v_gene: TRBV13
d_gene: TRBD1
j_gene: TRBJ1-2
abundance: .
len: 16
CDR3nt: TGTGCCAGCACCCGGCCGTTGGCAGGGGGACGTAATGGCTACACCTTC
CDR3aa: CASTRPLAGGRNGYTF